These 24 T cell receptor beta chains share one sample of origin, sequenced in a study of cytomegalovirus exposure and HLA in healthy donors. The PCR had 60 Vbeta and 13 Jbeta primers. Profiling relied on immunoSEQ multiplex PCR, and the TCRdb table lists in-frame clones only, not all of them. The table records around 120,000 clones, 74% of them present only once. The material sequenced was PBMCs. The receptors were gathered from a man in his fifties or sixties in good health and CMV-seropositive.

This rearrangement joins TRBV5-6 to TRBJ2-5, with a weak D call TRBD2 (6 bases). The CDR3 is made up of 16 amino acids. Germline V gene data show CDR1 as SGHDT and CDR2 as YYEEEE. Trimming took off 4 bases at V and 5 bases at J, with 21 bases between the two ends. DNA for the CDR3: TGTGCCAGCAGCCCCATGGGCGGGGTCGACGGGGAGACCCAGTACTTC. It specifies CASSPMGGVDGETQYF.

CDR3 in DNA: TGTGCCAGCAGCTTGTCGGGACAGATCACAGATACGCAGTATTTT. It codes for CASSLSGQITDTQYF. V and J are TRBV5-6 and TRBJ2-3, with 7 bases that match TRBD1. The CDR3 is 15 residues long. From germline, CDR1 is SGHDT and CDR2 YYEEEE. V lost 1 base, J lost 2 bases, and 4 bases stayed unmatched.

This clone turned up a few times. This chain joins TRBV6-5 and TRBJ2-4, with D possibly TRBD1 on 5 matching bases. From germline, CDR1 is MNHEY and CDR2 SVGAGI. The CDR3 extends over 15 amino acids. Trimming left V 4 bases short and J 3 bases short, with 13 bases between. The CDR3 is CASSSAGFGKNIQYF. Written as DNA, the CDR3 is TGTGCCAGCAGTTCAGCAGGGTTTGGCAAAAACATTCAGTACTTC.

This chain joins TRBV15 and TRBJ2-5; D may be TRBD2 (5 bases). Per germline, CDR1 LNHNV and CDR2 YYDKDF (reference sequence). Trimming stripped 0 bases from V and 3 bases from J, with 11 bases between. CDR3 size: 15 residues. CDR3 in DNA: TGTGCCACCAGCAGAGATATAGGGCGGGAAGAGACCCAGTACTTC. This codes for CATSRDIGREETQYF.

The V gene is TRBV6-1, the J gene TRBJ2-2; 8 positions match TRBD1. The germline V gene has CDR1 MNHNS and CDR2 SASEGT. Trimming took 4 bases from V and 4 from J; bases not matched to a gene: 8. This CDR3 is 16 amino acids long. The CDR3 region has the DNA TGTGCCAGCAGTGGGGGAGGACAGGGACTCACCGGGGAGCTGTTTTTT. Translated: CASSGGGQGLTGELFF.

The V gene is TRBV5-1, the J gene TRBJ2-3, with 8 bases matching TRBD2. The V gene's germline CDR1 is SGHRS and CDR2 YFSETQ. The length of the CDR3 is 14 residues. With 5 bases clipped from V and 6 bases from J, the junction kept 8 bases outside the gene matches. The CDR3 reads CASSFSGGGDTQYF. CDR3 sequence (DNA): TGCGCCAGCAGTTTCAGCGGGGGAGGGGATACGCAGTATTTT.

The chain carries TRBV9 and TRBJ2-3, with D hard to call. Germline values: CDR1 SGDLS, CDR2 YYNGEE. This CDR3 has 16 amino acids. Deletions cut 0 bases from V and 1 base from J, with 12 bases between. The chain's CDR3 is CASSVGAFRGTDTQYF. CDR3 nucleotides: TGTGCCAGCAGCGTAGGGGCTTTCCGAGGCACAGATACGCAGTATTTT.

V and J are TRBV9 and TRBJ2-5; D remains ambiguous. This CDR3 is 13 amino acids long. Trimming stripped 0 bases from V and 5 bases from J, with 8 bases between. The germline V gene has CDR1 SGDLS and CDR2 YYNGEE. In DNA, the CDR3 is TGTGCCAGCAGCGTAGGTCAGATGGAGACCCAGTACTTC. Amino acids: CASSVGQMETQYF.

This clone was detected only a few times. The chain combines TRBV5-5 with TRBJ2-5; no definite D call. Germline V gene data show CDR1 as SGHKS and CDR2 as YYEKEE (reference sequence). The germline V and J ends were trimmed by 0 bases and 4 bases, with 7 bases remaining between them. The CDR3 has 13 residues. The CDR3 is CASSLGLTETQYF. Here the CDR3 DNA reads TGTGCCAGCAGCTTGGGACTGACAGAGACCCAGTACTTC.

V gene TRBV2 combines with J gene TRBJ1-2; 9 bases are shared with TRBD1. CDR1 and CDR2 from the germline V gene are SNHLY and FYNNEI. This CDR3 spans 14 amino acids. V shed 6 bases, J shed 3 bases, and the junction held 5 bases outside the gene matches. CDR3 sequence: CASRRDRADYGYTF. The CDR3 DNA is TGTGCCAGCAGGCGGGACAGGGCAGACTATGGCTACACCTTC.

This chain connects TRBV19 to TRBJ2-7; a possible D gene is TRBD2 (6 bases). The CDR3 totals 13 residues. V was clipped by 2 bases and J by 5 bases, with 10 bases between them. Germline lookup yields CDR1 LNHDA and CDR2 SQIVND (reference sequence). The CDR3 spells CASSISGEDEQYF. The CDR3 nucleotides are TGTGCCAGTAGTATATCTGGGGAGGACGAGCAGTACTTC. Full variable domain (missing parts from reference TRBV19 and TRBJ2-7): DGGITQSPKYLFRKEGQNVTLSCEQNLNHDAMYWYRQDPGQGLRLIYYSQIVNDFQKGDIAEGYSVSREKKESFPLTVTSAQKNPTAFYLCASSISGEDEQYFGPGTRLTVT.

The genes are TRBV12-5 and TRBJ2-5; D gene ambiguous. V lost 4 bases to trimming and J lost 14 bases, with 5 bases between them. CDR1 is LGHNT, CDR2 FRNRAP, per germline. The CDR3 runs to 8 residues. CDR3: CASGSRYF. The CDR3, as DNA: TGTGCTAGTGGTTCGCGATACTTC.

The CDR3: CASSQVQGATGNTIYF. The CDR3 nucleotides are TGCGCCAGCAGCCAAGTTCAGGGGGCAACTGGAAACACCATATATTTT. The chain carries TRBV4-1 and TRBJ1-3; 8 bases are a match to TRBD1. The germline CDR1 and CDR2 sequences are MGHRA and YSYEKL. The CDR3 is 16 amino acids. V trimming: 1 base; J trimming: 2 bases; junction bases outside the gene matches: 4.

The chain employs TRBV7-2 and TRBJ1-1; D possibly corresponds to TRBD1 (6 bases). The germline CDR1 and CDR2 sequences are SGHTA and FQGNSA. The CDR3 consists of 15 residues. Trimming left V 3 bases short and J 0 bases short, with 11 bases between. The CDR3: CASSLGAIMNTEAFF. The CDR3 nucleotides read TGTGCCAGCAGCTTGGGGGCTATCATGAACACTGAAGCTTTCTTT.

In the case of this clone: The same CDR3 also results from other DNA sequences found in this sample. This chain connects TRBV10-3 to TRBJ2-1, with D tentatively TRBD1 (5 bases). The CDR3 has 14 amino acids. Trimming cost V 4 bases and J 5 bases, with 12 bases left between them. The germline CDR1 and CDR2 sequences are ENHRY and SYGVKD. CDR3 region: CAISVDTANNEQFF. CDR3 coding DNA: TGTGCCATCAGTGTGGACACAGCCAACAATGAGCAGTTCTTC.

The chain links TRBV7-8 to TRBJ2-2, with 8 bases aligning to TRBD1. There are 17 residues in the CDR3. Germline assignment: CDR1 SGHVS and CDR2 FQNEAQ. Trimming took 1 base from V and 7 from J; bases not matched to a gene: 11. CDR3 amino acids: CASSLDLGSGGIGELFF. CDR3 sequence (DNA): TGTGCCAGCAGCTTAGATTTAGGGTCAGGGGGCATCGGGGAGCTGTTTTTT. The full variable domain, rest sourced from reference TRBV7-8 and TRBJ2-2, is GAGVSQSPRYKVAKRGQDVALRCDPISGHVSLFWYQQALGQGPEFLTYFQNEAQLDKSGLPSDRFFAERPEGSVSTLKIQRTQQEDSAVYLCASSLDLGSGGIGELFFGEGSRLTVL.

This clone was seen once. The rearrangement links TRBV4-2 to TRBJ1-3; tentatively, D is TRBD1 (6 bases). This CDR3 is built from 16 residues. Germline V gene lookup returns CDR1 LGHNA and CDR2 YNFKEQ. Trimming removed 5 bases from V and 3 bases from J, with 17 bases in between. The CDR3 loop is CASSVALGTSGNTIYF. The CDR3 bases are TGTGCCAGCAGCGTCGCGTTGGGGACAAGTGGAAACACCATATATTTT.

The chain combines TRBV18 with TRBJ1-1, with TRBD1 identical over 7 bases. Trimming removed 3 bases from V and 5 bases from J; junction bases left unmatched: 6. The CDR3 is 14 amino acids. Germline loops: CDR1 KGHSH, CDR2 LQKENI. Written as DNA, the CDR3 is TGTGCCAGCTCACCCGGGACAGCGAGAACTGAAGCTTTCTTT. Translation gives CASSPGTARTEAFF.

The genes are TRBV28 and TRBJ1-3, with TRBD1 matching over 9 bases. Trimming removed 6 bases from V and 8 bases from J; junction bases left unmatched: 14. Germline CDR1 and CDR2: MDHEN and SYDVKM. This CDR3 has 16 amino acids. This CDR3 is CASRRDNRGLGYTIYF. As DNA, the CDR3 is TGTGCCAGCAGGCGCGATAACAGGGGGCTCGGATACACCATATATTTT.

The CDR3 nucleotides are TGTGCCAGCAGCTCCCTTGTTGACGGGACAACTAATGAAAAACTGTTTTTT. This gives the protein CASSSLVDGTTNEKLFF. The chain links TRBV5-6 to TRBJ1-4, with no clear D. The CDR3 runs 17 residues. V dropped 3 bases and J dropped 0 bases, with 15 bases sitting between them. Germline assignment: CDR1 SGHDT and CDR2 YYEEEE. The complete variable domain, with remaining parts taken from reference TRBV5-6 and TRBJ1-4, reads DAGVTQSPTHLIKTRGQQVTLRCSPKSGHDTVSWYQQALGQGPQFIFQYYEEEERQRGNFPDRFSGHQFPNYSSELNVNALLLGDSALYLCASSSLVDGTTNEKLFFGSGTQLSVL.

The rearrangement uses TRBV28 and TRBJ2-7; 12 positions match TRBD1. Per the germline V gene, CDR1 is MDHEN and CDR2 is SYDVKM. V shed 3 bases, J shed 6 bases, and the junction held 3 bases outside the gene matches. The CDR3 spans 14 residues. The CDR3 sequence is CASSFWDRGREQYF. CDR3 nucleotide sequence: TGTGCCAGCAGTTTCTGGGACAGGGGGCGCGAGCAGTACTTC.

The J gene is TRBJ2-2, the V gene TRBV6-5; TRBD1 aligns across 7 bases. Germline CDR1 is MNHEY and CDR2 is SVGAGI. This CDR3 has 13 amino acids. The J segment lost 6 bases and the V segment lost 5 bases, leaving 3 bases of the junction unmatched. CDR3 nucleotides: TGTGCCAGCAGTACAGGGGTCGCCGGGGAGCTGTTTTTT. Translated: CASSTGVAGELFF.

The chain uses TRBV2 and TRBJ1-2; 7 bases align to TRBD1. Trimming at V came to 4 bases and at J to 1 base, leaving 0 bases not matched to a gene. The germline CDR1 and CDR2 sequences are SNHLY and FYNNEI. This CDR3 contains 13 residues. CDR3 DNA sequence: TGTGCCAGCAGTGGGGACAGTAACTATGGCTACACCTTC. Amino acid sequence: CASSGDSNYGYTF.

V usage is TRBV7-9 and J usage is TRBJ1-1; 8 bases match TRBD1. With 3 bases clipped from V and 4 bases from J, the junction kept 4 bases outside the gene matches. CDR1 is SEHNR and CDR2 is FQNEAQ in the germline V gene (reference sequence). The CDR3 totals 14 residues. CDR3 coding DNA: TGTGCCAGCAGCTTCACAGGGGGTGGCACTGAAGCTTTCTTT. This translates into CASSFTGGGTEAFF.